This entry concerns a single T cell receptor (beta chain). As yet, its antigen is unknown. The junction shows a germline mismatch at one end, possibly a read error. The data originate from a study of T cells after yellow fever vaccination. General study findings and limits: The secondary T-cell response peaked on day 5, not day 15, but was weaker.

5'RACE template switching produced TCR cDNA carrying a universal primer site and UMIs. One entry per CDR3 protein, called by TCRdb with MiXCR from the 5' RACE reads. Of under 300,000 distinct CDR3 sequences listed, about 7.1% are singletons. Sequencing was performed on CD4+ T cells sorted from PBMCs, taken 15 days after the yellow fever booster vaccination. This clonotype was sampled from a man under 40 who received the YFV17D yellow fever vaccine.

CDR3 protein: CCAERPSGRVDTQYF. CDR3 nucleotides: TGCTGTGCCGAAAGGCCTAGCGGGAGGGTGGATACGCAGTATTTT. The chain employs TRBV20-1 and TRBJ2-3, with TRBD2 identical over 12 bases. This CDR3 has 15 residues. Germline lookup yields CDR1 DFQATT and CDR2 SNEGSKA (reference sequence).